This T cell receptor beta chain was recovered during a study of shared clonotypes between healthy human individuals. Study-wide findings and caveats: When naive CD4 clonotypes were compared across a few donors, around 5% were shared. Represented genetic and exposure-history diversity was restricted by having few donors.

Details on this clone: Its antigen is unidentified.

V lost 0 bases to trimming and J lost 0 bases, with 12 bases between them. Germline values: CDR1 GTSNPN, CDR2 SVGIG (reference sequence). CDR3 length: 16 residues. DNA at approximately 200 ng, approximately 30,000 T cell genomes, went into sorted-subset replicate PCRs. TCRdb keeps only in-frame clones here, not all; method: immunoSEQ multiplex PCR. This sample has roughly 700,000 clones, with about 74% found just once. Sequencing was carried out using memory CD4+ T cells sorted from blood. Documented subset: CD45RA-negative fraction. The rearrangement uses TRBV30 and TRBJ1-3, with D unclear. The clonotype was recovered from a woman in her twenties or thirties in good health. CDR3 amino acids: CAWSVNLISSGNTIYF. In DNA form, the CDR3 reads TGTGCCTGGAGTGTTAACCTGATCAGCTCTGGAAACACCATATATTTT. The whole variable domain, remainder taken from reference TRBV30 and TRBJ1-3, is SQTIHQWPATLVQPVGSPLSLECTVEGTSNPNLYWYRQAAGRGLQLLFYSVGIGQISSEVPQNLSASRPQDRQFILSSKKLLLSDSGFYLCAWSVNLISSGNTIYFGEGSWLTVV.